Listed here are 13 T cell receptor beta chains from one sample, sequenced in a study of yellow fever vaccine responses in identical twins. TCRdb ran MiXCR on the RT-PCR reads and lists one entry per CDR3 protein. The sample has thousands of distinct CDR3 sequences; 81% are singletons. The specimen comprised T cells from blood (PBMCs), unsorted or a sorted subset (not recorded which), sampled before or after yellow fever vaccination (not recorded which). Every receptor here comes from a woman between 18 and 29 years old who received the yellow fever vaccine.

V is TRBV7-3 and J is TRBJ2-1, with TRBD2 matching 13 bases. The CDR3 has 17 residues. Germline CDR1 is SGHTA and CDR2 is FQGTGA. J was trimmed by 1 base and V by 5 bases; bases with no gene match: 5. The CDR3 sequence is CASSPSTSGGSYNEQFF. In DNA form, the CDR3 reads TGTGCCAGCAGCCCCTCGACTAGCGGGGGGTCCTACAATGAGCAGTTCTTC. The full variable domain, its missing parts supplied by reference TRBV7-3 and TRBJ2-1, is GAGVSQTPSNKVTEKGKYVELRCDPISGHTALYWYRQSLGQGPEFLIYFQGTGAADDSGLPNDRFFAVRPEGSVSTLKIQRTERGDSAVYLCASSPSTSGGSYNEQFFGPGTRLTVL.

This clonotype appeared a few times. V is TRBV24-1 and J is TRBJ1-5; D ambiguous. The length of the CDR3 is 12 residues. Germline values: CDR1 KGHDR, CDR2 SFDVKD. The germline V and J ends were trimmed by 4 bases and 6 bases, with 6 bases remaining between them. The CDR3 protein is CATSEGAQPQHF. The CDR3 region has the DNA TGTGCCACCAGTGAGGGAGCTCAGCCCCAGCATTTT.

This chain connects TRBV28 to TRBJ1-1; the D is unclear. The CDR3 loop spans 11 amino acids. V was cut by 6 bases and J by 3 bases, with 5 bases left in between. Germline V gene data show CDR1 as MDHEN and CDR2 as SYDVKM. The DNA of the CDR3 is TGTGCCAGCAGGGAATACACTGAAGCTTTCTTT. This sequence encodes CASREYTEAFF.

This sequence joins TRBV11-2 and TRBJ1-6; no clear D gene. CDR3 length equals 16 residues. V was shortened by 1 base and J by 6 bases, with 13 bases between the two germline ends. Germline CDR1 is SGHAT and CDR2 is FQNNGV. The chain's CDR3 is CASSLGNPGPNSPLHF. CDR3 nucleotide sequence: TGTGCCAGCAGCTTAGGGAATCCGGGTCCTAATTCACCCCTCCACTTT.

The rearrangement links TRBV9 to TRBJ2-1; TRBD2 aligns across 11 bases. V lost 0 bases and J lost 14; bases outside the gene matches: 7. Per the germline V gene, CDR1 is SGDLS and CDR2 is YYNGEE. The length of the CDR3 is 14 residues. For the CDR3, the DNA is TGTGCCAGCAGCGTAGCTGGACTAGCGGGCCCAGAGTTCTTC. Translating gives CASSVAGLAGPEFF.

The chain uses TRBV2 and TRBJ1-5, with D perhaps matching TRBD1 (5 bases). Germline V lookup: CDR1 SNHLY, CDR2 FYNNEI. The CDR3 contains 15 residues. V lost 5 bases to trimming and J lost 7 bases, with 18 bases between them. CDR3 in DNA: TGTGCCAGCAGTCGGGACCTTTCTGCGGAGCAGCCCCAGCATTTT. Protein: CASSRDLSAEQPQHF. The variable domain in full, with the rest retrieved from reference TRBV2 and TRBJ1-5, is EPEVTQTPSHQVTQMGQEVILRCVPISNHLYFYWYRQILGQKVEFLVSFYNNEISEKSEIFDDQFSVERPDGSNFTLKIRSTKLEDSAMYFCASSRDLSAEQPQHFGDGTRLSIL.

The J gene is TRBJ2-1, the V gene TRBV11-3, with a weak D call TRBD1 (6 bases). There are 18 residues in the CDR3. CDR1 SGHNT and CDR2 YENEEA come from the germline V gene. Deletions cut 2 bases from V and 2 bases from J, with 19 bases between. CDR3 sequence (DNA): TGTGCCAGCAGCTTACATACCCAGGTTGGGGGCCCCTACAATGAGCAGTTCTTC. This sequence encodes CASSLHTQVGGPYNEQFF.

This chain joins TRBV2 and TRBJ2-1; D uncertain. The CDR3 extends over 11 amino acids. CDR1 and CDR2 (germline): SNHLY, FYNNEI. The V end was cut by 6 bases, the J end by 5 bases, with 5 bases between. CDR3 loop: CASRRDNEQFF. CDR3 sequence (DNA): TGTGCCAGCAGAAGGGACAATGAGCAGTTCTTC.

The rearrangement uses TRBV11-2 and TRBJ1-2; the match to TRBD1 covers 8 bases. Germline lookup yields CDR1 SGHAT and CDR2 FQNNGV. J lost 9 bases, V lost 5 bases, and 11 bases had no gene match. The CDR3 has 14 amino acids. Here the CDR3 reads CASSILQGAHRYTF. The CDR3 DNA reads TGTGCCAGCAGCATACTTCAGGGGGCGCATCGCTACACCTTC.

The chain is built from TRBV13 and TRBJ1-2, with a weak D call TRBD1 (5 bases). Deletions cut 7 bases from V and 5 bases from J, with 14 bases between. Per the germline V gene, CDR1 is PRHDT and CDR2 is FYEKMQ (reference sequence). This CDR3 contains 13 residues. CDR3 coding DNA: TGTGCCAGCACCTCGGTCAGGGAATATGGCTACACCTTC. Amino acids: CASTSVREYGYTF.

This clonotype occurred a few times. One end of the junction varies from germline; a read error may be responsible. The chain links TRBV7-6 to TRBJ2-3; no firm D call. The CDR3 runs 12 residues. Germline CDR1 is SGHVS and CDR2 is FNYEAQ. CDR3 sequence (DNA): TGTACCAGCAGCTTAAGCACAGATACGCAGTATTTT. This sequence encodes CTSSLSTDTQYF. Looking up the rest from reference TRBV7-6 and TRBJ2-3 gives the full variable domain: GAGVSQSPRYKVTKRGQDVALRCDPISGHVSLYWYRQALGQGPEFLTYFNYEAQQDKSGLPNDRFSAERPEGSISTLTIQRTEQRDSAMYRCTSSLSTDTQYFGPGTRLTVL.

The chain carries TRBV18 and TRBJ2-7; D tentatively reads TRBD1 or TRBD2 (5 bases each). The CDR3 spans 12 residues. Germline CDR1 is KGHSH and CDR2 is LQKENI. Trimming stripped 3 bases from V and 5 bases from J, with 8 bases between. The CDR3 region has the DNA TGTGCCAGCTCACCCGGGACCGACGAGCAGTACTTC. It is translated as CASSPGTDEQYF.

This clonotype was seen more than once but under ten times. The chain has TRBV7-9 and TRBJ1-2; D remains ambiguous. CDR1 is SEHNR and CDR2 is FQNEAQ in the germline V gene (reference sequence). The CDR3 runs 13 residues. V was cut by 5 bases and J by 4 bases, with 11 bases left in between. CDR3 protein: CASSPKTPYGYTF. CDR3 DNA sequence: TGTGCCAGCAGCCCAAAGACCCCCTATGGCTACACCTTC.